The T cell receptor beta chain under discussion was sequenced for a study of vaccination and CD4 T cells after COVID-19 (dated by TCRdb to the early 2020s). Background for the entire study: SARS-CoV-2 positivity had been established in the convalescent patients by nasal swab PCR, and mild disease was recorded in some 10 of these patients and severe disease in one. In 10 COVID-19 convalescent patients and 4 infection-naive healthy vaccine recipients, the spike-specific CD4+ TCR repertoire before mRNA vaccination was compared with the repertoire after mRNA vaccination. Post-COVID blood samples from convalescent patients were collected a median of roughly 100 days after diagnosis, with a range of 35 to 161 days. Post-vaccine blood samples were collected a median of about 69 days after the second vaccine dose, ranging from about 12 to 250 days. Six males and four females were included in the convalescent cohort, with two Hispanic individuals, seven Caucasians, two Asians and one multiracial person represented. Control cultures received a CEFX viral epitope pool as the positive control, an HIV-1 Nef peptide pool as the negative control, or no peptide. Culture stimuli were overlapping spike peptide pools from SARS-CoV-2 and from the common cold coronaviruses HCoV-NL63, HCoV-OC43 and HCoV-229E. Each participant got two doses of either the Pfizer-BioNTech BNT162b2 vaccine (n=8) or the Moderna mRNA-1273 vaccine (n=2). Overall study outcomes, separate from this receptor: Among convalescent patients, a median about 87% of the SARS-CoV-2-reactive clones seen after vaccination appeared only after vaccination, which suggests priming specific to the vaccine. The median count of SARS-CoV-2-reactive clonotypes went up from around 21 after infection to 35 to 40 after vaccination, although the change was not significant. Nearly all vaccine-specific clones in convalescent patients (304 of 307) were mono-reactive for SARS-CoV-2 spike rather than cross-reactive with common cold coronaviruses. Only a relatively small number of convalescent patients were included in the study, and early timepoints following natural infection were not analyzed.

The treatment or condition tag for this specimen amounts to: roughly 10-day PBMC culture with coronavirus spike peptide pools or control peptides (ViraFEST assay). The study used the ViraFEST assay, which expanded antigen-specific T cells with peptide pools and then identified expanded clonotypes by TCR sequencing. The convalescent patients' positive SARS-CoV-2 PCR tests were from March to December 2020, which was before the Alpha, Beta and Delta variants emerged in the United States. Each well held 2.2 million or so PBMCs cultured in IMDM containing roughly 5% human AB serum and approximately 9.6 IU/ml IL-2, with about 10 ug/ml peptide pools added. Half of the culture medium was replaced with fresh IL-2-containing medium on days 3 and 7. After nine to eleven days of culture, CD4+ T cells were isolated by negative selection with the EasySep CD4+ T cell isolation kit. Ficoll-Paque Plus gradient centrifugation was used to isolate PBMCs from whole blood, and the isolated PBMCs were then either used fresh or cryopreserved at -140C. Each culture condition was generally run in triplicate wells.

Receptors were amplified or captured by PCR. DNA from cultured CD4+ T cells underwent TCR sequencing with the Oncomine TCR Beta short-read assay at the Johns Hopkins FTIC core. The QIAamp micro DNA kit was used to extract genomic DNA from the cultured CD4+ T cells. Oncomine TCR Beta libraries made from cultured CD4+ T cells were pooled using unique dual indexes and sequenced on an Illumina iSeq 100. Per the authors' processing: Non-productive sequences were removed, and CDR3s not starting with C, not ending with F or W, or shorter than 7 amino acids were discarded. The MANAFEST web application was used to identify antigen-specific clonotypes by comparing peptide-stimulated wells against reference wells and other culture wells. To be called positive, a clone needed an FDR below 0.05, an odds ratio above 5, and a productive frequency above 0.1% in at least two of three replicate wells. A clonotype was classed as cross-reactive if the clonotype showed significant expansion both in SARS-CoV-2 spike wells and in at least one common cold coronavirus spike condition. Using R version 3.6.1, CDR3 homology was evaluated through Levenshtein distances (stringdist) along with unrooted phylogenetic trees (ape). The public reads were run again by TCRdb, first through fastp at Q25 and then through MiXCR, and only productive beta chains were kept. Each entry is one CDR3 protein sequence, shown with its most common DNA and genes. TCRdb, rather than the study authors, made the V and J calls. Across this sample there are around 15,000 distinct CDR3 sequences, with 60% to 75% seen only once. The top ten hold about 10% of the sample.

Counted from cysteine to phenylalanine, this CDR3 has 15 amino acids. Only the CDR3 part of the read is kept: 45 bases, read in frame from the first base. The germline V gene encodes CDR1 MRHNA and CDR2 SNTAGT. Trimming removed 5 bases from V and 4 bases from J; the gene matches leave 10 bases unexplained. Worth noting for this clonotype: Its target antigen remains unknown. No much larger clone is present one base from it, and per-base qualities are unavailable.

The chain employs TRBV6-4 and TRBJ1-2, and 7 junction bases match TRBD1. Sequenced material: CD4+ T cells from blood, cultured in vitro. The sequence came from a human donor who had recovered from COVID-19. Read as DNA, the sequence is TGTGCCAGCAGTCCTCGGACAGGCCTGCTCTATGGCTACACCTTC. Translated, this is CASSPRTGLLYGYTF.